This T cell receptor (beta chain) is drawn from a study of T-cell memory formation after mild COVID-19. This clonotype was observed a handful of times. Using its own MiXCR run on the 5' RACE reads, TCRdb lists one record per CDR3 protein. The sample lists under 150,000 distinct CDR3 sequences; over 20% were seen once. This CDR3 region has 15 residues. From germline, CDR1 is DFQATT and CDR2 SNEGSKA (reference sequence). J lost 3 bases, V lost 1 base, and 4 bases had no gene match. Sequencing was carried out using PBMCs or a T cell subset sorted from them (not recorded which). The rearrangement links TRBV20-1 to TRBJ2-3, with 10 bases lining up with TRBD2. The clonotype comes from a young man who had mild COVID-19 (a few samples of this study predate the infection). Cell type and time point are not known. CDR3 nucleotide sequence: TGCAGTGCTAGAGGAGCGGGGGGGCCAACAGATACGCAGTATTTT. Translated: CSARGAGGPTDTQYF.